The T cell receptor beta chain under discussion was sequenced for a study of OX40 agonist ivuxolimab in advanced cancers. Across the study: Three patients got partial responses; one had hepatocellular carcinoma and two had cutaneous melanoma.

The V end was cut by 7 bases, the J end by 0 bases, with 17 bases between. This CDR3 has 16 amino acids. Germline V lookup: CDR1 SGHRS, CDR2 YFSETQ. Libraries were prepared by immunoSEQ multiplex PCR; TCRdb keeps only in-frame clonotypes and omits some of them. The profile shows over 80,000 clones, roughly four fifths of them singletons. The genes are TRBV5-1 and TRBJ1-3, with D perhaps TRBD1 (5 bases). The TCR originated in an adult with an advanced solid tumor such as melanoma, head and neck, liver or kidney cancer. Specimen: CD4+ or CD8+ T cells sorted from blood, collected in a trial of the OX40 agonist ivuxolimab. As DNA, the CDR3 is TGCGCCAGCCAGATGGGCGGGGGGAACTCTGGAAACACCATATATTTT. Amino acids: CASQMGGGNSGNTIYF.